One sample yielded the 9 T cell receptor beta chains listed below, sequenced in a study of siplizumab effects on memory and regulatory T cells. TCRdb's copy holds only in-frame clones and misses some; the assay was immunoSEQ multiplex PCR. This sample has approximately 50,000 clones, with more than 85% found just once. Input material: CD8+ T cells sorted from blood. These receptor sequences come from a human donor in good health.

This chain joins TRBV18 and TRBJ2-5; D uncertain. The CDR3 has 15 residues. V lost 3 bases, J lost 5 bases, and 16 bases lay in between. The germline V gene encodes CDR1 KGHSH and CDR2 LQKENI. CDR3 nucleotides: TGTGCCAGCTCACCCCCGGGCAGCCAAGGGGAGACCCAGTACTTC. Translating gives CASSPPGSQGETQYF.

J is TRBJ2-2 and V is TRBV28; D may be TRBD1 (6 bases). This CDR3 contains 17 residues. In germline, CDR1 is MDHEN, CDR2 SYDVKM. V was trimmed by 3 bases and J by 0 bases, leaving 14 bases between them. CDR3 sequence (DNA): TGTGCCAGCAGTTTCCTTCCCGGGACAACGAACACCGGGGAGCTGTTTTTT. This codes for CASSFLPGTTNTGELFF.

This sequence joins TRBV15 and TRBJ1-2; D unclear. This CDR3 is 15 amino acids long. Looked up from germline, CDR1 is LNHNV and CDR2 is YYDKDF (reference sequence). The V and J ends lost 0 bases and 6 bases respectively, with 14 bases between them. The CDR3 region has the DNA TGTGCCACCAGCAGAGATATGAGGGAGTCGGATGGCTACACCTTC. Translation gives CATSRDMRESDGYTF. The whole variable domain, remainder taken from reference TRBV15 and TRBJ1-2, is DAMVIQNPRYQVTQFGKPVTLSCSQTLNHNVMYWYQQKSSQAPKLLFHYYDKDFNNEADTPDNFQSRRPNTSFCFLDIRSPGLGDTAMYLCATSRDMRESDGYTFGSGTRLTVV.

In DNA form, the CDR3 reads TGTGCCAGCAGTTTGTCAGTCGGAAAGAATCAGCCCCAGCATTTT. This sequence encodes CASSLSVGKNQPQHF. The rearrangement uses TRBV28 and TRBJ1-5; D ambiguous. Per germline, CDR1 MDHEN and CDR2 SYDVKM. Trimming cost V 3 bases and J 4 bases, with 13 bases left between them. There are 15 residues in the CDR3.

On this clone itself: A junction end diverges from the germline sequence, so it may reflect a read error. The rearrangement joins TRBV7-6 to TRBJ2-5; TRBD2 matches 13 bases. The germline V gene has CDR1 SGHVS and CDR2 FNYEAQ. The CDR3 has 14 amino acids. The chain's CDR3 is CASSRLAGGEAQYF. The CDR3 DNA is TGTGCCAGCAGCAGACTAGCGGGAGGAGAGGCCCAGTACTTC.

The chain recombines TRBV7-8 with TRBJ1-3; perhaps TRBD1 as D (5 bases). Germline-derived CDR1 and CDR2 are SGHVS and FQNEAQ. Trimming pared 1 base from V and 3 bases from J, leaving 10 bases between. There are 15 residues in the CDR3. The CDR3 coding sequence is TGTGCCAGCAGCTTAGTTCTGGGGGTTGGAAACACCATATATTTT. It translates to CASSLVLGVGNTIYF.

This clone appeared a few times. Distinct nucleotide sequences in the sample also encode this CDR3. The V and J genes are TRBV27 and TRBJ1-5; unclear D gene. V was shortened by 2 bases and J by 4 bases, with 6 bases between the two germline ends. Germline V gene sequence: CDR1 MNHEY, CDR2 SMNVEV (reference sequence). The CDR3 sequence is 13 residues long. The CDR3 loop reads CASSLTGNQPQHF. CDR3 nucleotides: TGTGCCAGCAGTTTAACCGGGAATCAGCCCCAGCATTTT.

The chain is built from TRBV29-1 and TRBJ2-3, with D perhaps matching TRBD1 (6 bases). The germline V gene has CDR1 SQVTM and CDR2 ANQGSEA. V was clipped by 2 bases and J by 4 bases, with 19 bases between them. This CDR3 spans 16 amino acids. CDR3 in DNA: TGCAGCGTTGAATGGTGGGCAGGGGACCCTCCAGATACGCAGTATTTT. Residues: CSVEWWAGDPPDTQYF.

The J gene is TRBJ2-7, the V gene TRBV27; maybe TRBD2 (5 bases). The V end lost 2 bases, the J end lost 3 bases, and 8 bases lay between the germline ends. CDR3 length: 13 residues. Germline CDR1 reads MNHEY; CDR2 reads SMNVEV (reference sequence). The CDR3 sequence is CASSLAGGYEQYF. In DNA form, the CDR3 reads TGTGCCAGCAGTTTAGCGGGTGGCTACGAGCAGTACTTC.